This T cell receptor beta chain came from a study of T cell responses to AZD1222 COVID-19 vaccine (dated by TCRdb to 2020 to 2023). About the investigation overall: TCR sequencing was performed for roughly 250 trial participants, of whom 207 were given two doses of AZD1222 and around 25 were given two doses of MenACWY control vaccine. Trial participants were enrolled by age into subgroups of 18-55, 56-69 and 70-plus years, and around 150, 28 and 57 TCR-sequenced participants, respectively, were included in these subgroups. The full study reports these points: The vaccine-associated CD4 TCRs covered the entire spike protein, and the dominant responses fell in regions 160-218 and 743-854. After two AZD1222 doses, spike-specific TCR breadth and depth were significantly higher than at day 0 and than in MenACWY recipients. Participants were mostly white British, with more females than males. The authors suggested clonal diversity may have been underestimated. Reportedly, almost half of the unique spike-specific TCRs recognized epitopes lying outside the regions that are mutated in the B.1.351 and B.1.1.7 variants. Conclusions about previously exposed vaccinees are limited because only five to seven AZD1222 recipients were SARS-CoV-2 seropositive at baseline. Because no samples from the day 14 peak response were available, repertoires could be characterized only after the peak T cell response. In the small 56-69-year group, the increase in depth fell short of significance, most likely because of low power.

The CDR3 regions of human TCRbeta chains were subjected to immunosequencing. Per the authors' processing: Repertoire TCRs were checked for matches against a reference library of SARS-CoV-2-specific TCRs that had been generated using the MIRA antigen-specificity platform. Breadth was defined as the fraction of unique TCRs that were SARS-CoV-2-associated, and depth was defined as the fraction of total T cells that were SARS-CoV-2-associated. Using the MIRA data, each spike-specific TCR was mapped to the spike region that the TCR reacts to and placed in a CD4 or CD8 class. Log10-transformed breadth and depth values were compared by one-way ANOVA with Sidak's multiple comparisons tests. The table comes from immuneACCESS by way of TCRdb, which keeps in-frame sequences with V and J called. Part of the clones is missing from these tables; in studies checked, under half for an unresolved V gene and the rest for unknown reasons. The V and J calls and clone size come from that table; D and trimming were worked out from the DNA. The sample table holds roughly 160,000 clones, of which roughly 85% were seen once. The ten largest clones take up 0.95% to 1.1% of the sample.

This clone was counted between two and nine times. Its specific antigen is unknown. One base away there is no much larger clone; base qualities are not given. Sample time point, as interpreted from the label and publication: about 28 days (+/-7) after the second vaccine dose. AZD1222 recipients given second doses at about 4 weeks or at about 12 weeks were pooled, since spike-specific TCR depth and breadth were not found to differ between the two schedules. Samples from vaccinated people were obtained from the UK trials COV001 and COV002, which included a single-blind randomized controlled phase 2/3 trial of AZD1222 (ChAdOx1 nCoV-19) in healthy adults. For TCRbeta chain sequencing, PBMC samples from trial participants were taken at day 0 and at day 28 after the second dose. The origin of this receptor is an adult who received the AZD1222 COVID-19 vaccine. This specimen consisted of peripheral blood, obtained 28 days after the second AZD1222 dose.

For the CDR3, the sequence is CASRGGTDSYEQYF. The DNA sequence follows: TGCGCCAGCAGGGGGGGGACGGATTCCTACGAGCAGTACTTC. The rearrangement combines TRBV10-2 with TRBJ2-7, with 7 middle bases fitting TRBD2. From its cysteine to its phenylalanine, the CDR3 spans 14 amino acids. Just CDR3 DNA is preserved here, 42 bases in frame from base 1. Ends trimmed: V by 6 bases, J by 1 base; bases unmatched to a gene: 6. The germline V gene yields WSHSY for CDR1 and SAAADI for CDR2.